This entry lists 27 T cell receptor beta chains sequenced from one sample in a study of T-cell reconstitution after alpha-beta-depleted transplantation in children. Preparation of the TCRbeta library used unique molecular identifiers. TCRdb fed the PCR reads into MiXCR, producing one record per CDR3 protein. The table lists approximately 200,000 distinct CDR3 sequences, roughly 15% of them singletons, with 13% in the top ten. The sample was PBMCs from the stem cell graft donor, taken from the stem cell graft. Receptors were obtained from a human donor who donated a stem cell graft to a child with acute lymphoblastic leukemia.

This clonotype was recorded many times. CDR3 sequence reads: CASSPLVSGGTGELFF. The CDR3 DNA follows: TGCGCCAGCAGCCCGCTGGTCAGCGGGGGTACCGGGGAGCTGTTTTTT. This chain uses TRBV5-1 with TRBJ2-2; 8 bases match TRBD2. Trimming removed 4 bases from V and 5 bases from J; junction bases left unmatched: 10. The CDR3 runs 16 residues. Germline values: CDR1 SGHRS, CDR2 YFSETQ.

This clonotype was counted at least ten times. The gene calls are TRBV5-4 and TRBJ2-4; TRBD2 is a possible D gene (7 bases). Germline V gene sequence: CDR1 SGHNT, CDR2 YYREEE (reference sequence). The CDR3 spans 13 residues. V was cut by 4 bases and J by 8 bases, with 13 bases left in between. In nucleotides, the CDR3 is TGTGCCAGCAGCCGGGGGGCGGGGGACATTCAGTACTTC. It yields the protein CASSRGAGDIQYF.

This clonotype was observed at least ten times. V is TRBV11-1 and J is TRBJ1-6; D not resolved. CDR1 is SGHAT and CDR2 is FQDESV in the germline V gene (reference sequence). The CDR3 spans 13 residues. Trimming cost V 5 bases and J 7 bases, with 9 bases left between them. The CDR3 DNA reads as TGTGCCAGCAGCGTCAGGAGCAATTCACCCCTCCACTTT. Its translation: CASSVRSNSPLHF.

This clonotype was seen at least ten times. This sequence joins TRBV4-1 and TRBJ2-4; D is undetermined. The CDR3 has 12 amino acids. CDR1 MGHRA and CDR2 YSYEKL come from the germline V gene. V lost 2 bases, J lost 10 bases, and 9 bases lay in between. CDR3 in amino acids: CASSQPMNIQYF. In nucleotides, the CDR3 is TGCGCCAGCAGCCAACCCATGAATATTCAGTACTTC.

The chain links TRBV7-9 to TRBJ1-1; tentative D call: TRBD1 (6 bases). This CDR3 is built from 15 residues. Germline CDR1 SEHNR, CDR2 FQNEAQ (reference sequence). With 1 base removed from V and 4 bases from J, the gap between germline ends came to 13 bases. The DNA for the CDR3 is TGTGCCAGCAGCTTAGAGGGGGGGCTCCGCACTGAAGCTTTCTTT. It encodes CASSLEGGLRTEAFF.

Comment on this clonotype: The junction departs from germline at one end; a sequencing error may be responsible. This chain links TRBV19 with TRBJ1-1, with D maybe TRBD1 (6 bases). CDR1 and CDR2 (germline): LNHDA, SQIVND (reference sequence). The CDR3 runs to 14 residues. The CDR3, as DNA: TGTGCCAGTCTCCGGGACACGTTGAACATTGAAGCTTTCTTT. It encodes CASLRDTLNIEAFF.

This clonotype has ten or more counts. The V call is TRBV12-3 or TRBV12-4, the J call TRBJ2-1; D is perhaps TRBD1 or TRBD2 (5 bases each). Between the trimmed V and J ends, which lost 2 bases and 0 bases, there was a span of 11 bases. CDR3 size: 16 residues. Written as DNA, the CDR3 is TGTGCCAGCAGTTTAACCCGGGGCCTCTCCTACAATGAGCAGTTCTTC. This encodes CASSLTRGLSYNEQFF.

This clonotype was observed at least ten times. The chain carries TRBV4-2 and TRBJ2-2; 10 bases map to TRBD2. V shed 0 bases, J shed 1 base, and the junction held 2 bases outside the gene matches. The CDR3 extends over 17 amino acids. CDR1 and CDR2 (germline): LGHNA, YNFKEQ. CDR3 DNA: TGTGCCAGCAGCCAAGACCCTAGCGGGAGGAACACCGGGGAGCTGTTTTTT. This gives the protein CASSQDPSGRNTGELFF.

This clonotype has a count of ten or more. The V and J genes are TRBV20-1 and TRBJ1-3; maybe TRBD1 (5 bases). Germline V gene data show CDR1 as DFQATT and CDR2 as SNEGSKA (reference sequence). This CDR3 comprises 12 residues. The V gene lost 0 bases and the J gene lost 7 bases, with 7 bases spanning the gap. CDR3 in amino acids: CSARDGGNTIYF. CDR3 sequence (DNA): TGCAGTGCTAGAGATGGGGGGAACACCATATATTTT.

Here the CDR3 reads CASSYQAARGLNTEAFF. The CDR3 bases are TGTGCCAGCAGTTACCAGGCCGCACGGGGGTTGAACACTGAAGCTTTCTTT. This chain joins TRBV6-5 and TRBJ1-1; possible D gene TRBD1, 5 bases. Per the germline V gene, CDR1 is MNHEY and CDR2 is SVGAGI. Trimming took off 2 bases at V and 0 bases at J, with 16 bases between the two ends. The CDR3 length is 17 residues.

This clonotype was observed at least ten times. The chain employs TRBV20-1 and TRBJ2-3; 11 bases are a match to TRBD2. With 5 bases clipped from V and 2 bases from J, the junction kept 15 bases outside the gene matches. CDR3 length equals 18 residues. Germline V gene data show CDR1 as DFQATT and CDR2 as SNEGSKA (reference sequence). The CDR3, as DNA: TGCAGTGCTGGGTCCTACCTTAAGGGACTAGCGGACACAGATACGCAGTATTTT. It encodes CSAGSYLKGLADTDTQYF.

The sample holds one count of this clonotype. The genes are TRBV5-6 and TRBJ1-6, with 7 bases fitting TRBD1. J was trimmed by 4 bases and V by 3 bases; bases with no gene match: 7. Germline V CDR1 and CDR2: SGHDT, YYEEEE. This CDR3 has 16 residues. The CDR3: CASSSAGQRYNSPLHF. DNA for the CDR3: TGTGCCAGCAGCTCCGCGGGACAGCGTTATAATTCACCCCTCCACTTT.

The genes are TRBV25-1 and TRBJ1-1; 9 bases fit TRBD1. V was clipped by 2 bases and J by 6 bases; unmatched bases: 10. Per the germline V gene, CDR1 is MGHDK and CDR2 is SYGVNS. This CDR3 contains 16 residues. DNA of the CDR3: TGTGCCAGCAGTGAAGGGAGGACAGGGGATAGGGCTGAAGCTTTCTTT. Amino acid sequence: CASSEGRTGDRAEAFF.

At least ten counts were recorded for this clonotype. V usage is TRBV29-1 and J usage is TRBJ1-3; possibly TRBD1 for D (5 bases). The CDR3 is 15 residues long. The germline gives CDR1 SQVTM, CDR2 ANQGSEA. The V gene lost 6 bases and the J gene lost 3 bases, with 18 bases spanning the gap. The CDR3 spells CSVRGPTGFGNTIYF. The DNA of the CDR3 is TGCAGCGTCCGGGGTCCCACAGGCTTTGGAAACACCATATATTTT.

This clonotype was counted many times. The rearrangement uses TRBV7-2 and TRBJ2-5; 8 positions match TRBD1. Germline CDR1 and CDR2: SGHTA and FQGNSA. The V segment lost 5 bases and the J segment 3 bases; nucleotides outside the gene matches: 2. The CDR3 spans 13 residues. Here the CDR3 DNA reads TGTGCCAGCAGCGTACAGGGGGAAGAGACCCAGTACTTC. Its translation is CASSVQGEETQYF.

Many counts were recorded for this clonotype. CDR3 protein: CSARWGGTRSTDTQYF. The CDR3 nucleotides are TGCAGTGCTAGATGGGGTGGGACTAGGAGCACAGATACGCAGTATTTT. The V gene is TRBV20-1, the J gene TRBJ2-3, with 8 nucleotides matching TRBD2. Losses at the gene ends were 2 bases for V and 0 bases for J; bases not matched to a gene: 7. This CDR3 region has 16 residues. Germline lookup yields CDR1 DFQATT and CDR2 SNEGSKA (reference sequence).

This clonotype has a count of ten or more. This chain links TRBV3-1 with TRBJ2-1; perhaps TRBD1 as D (5 bases). Germline lookup yields CDR1 LGHDT and CDR2 YNNKEL (reference sequence). This CDR3 is 14 amino acids long. Trimming shortened V by 0 bases and J by 10 bases, and 13 bases separated the two germline ends. The DNA for the CDR3 is TGTGCCAGCAGCCAAGATGTGGGGCCCCGCGAGCAGTTCTTC. Its protein is CASSQDVGPREQFF.

CDR3 in DNA: TGTGCCAGCAGGCCGAAGGAAGGACTAGCGGGAGGTCGAGAGACCCAGTACTTC. Encoded protein: CASRPKEGLAGGRETQYF. J is TRBJ2-5 and V is TRBV11-2, with 14 bases lining up with TRBD2. The length of the CDR3 is 18 residues. The V segment lost 6 bases and the J segment 4 bases; nucleotides outside the gene matches: 13. Per germline, CDR1 SGHAT and CDR2 FQNNGV.

The chain is built from TRBV7-6 and TRBJ1-2; no clear D. Germline V lookup: CDR1 SGHVS, CDR2 FNYEAQ. The CDR3 has 13 residues. Trimming took off 7 bases at V and 5 bases at J, with 14 bases between the two ends. The CDR3 DNA reads TGTGCCAGCATGGGGTACGGAGCATATGGCTACACCTTC. Amino acids: CASMGYGAYGYTF.

This clonotype came up many times. This rearrangement joins TRBV4-1 to TRBJ2-3; D unclear. Germline CDR1 and CDR2: MGHRA and YSYEKL. V lost 2 bases and J 3 bases, leaving 3 bases between the germline ends. The CDR3 covers 12 residues. In DNA, the CDR3 is TGCGCCAGCAGCCAAAGGACAGATACGCAGTATTTT. Its protein is CASSQRTDTQYF.

This clonotype was detected ten times or more. The chain joins TRBV25-1 to TRBJ2-5; D is perhaps TRBD1 or TRBD2 (5 bases each). This CDR3 has 21 residues. Trimming took 0 bases from V and 0 from J, leaving 26 bases between them. Germline CDR1 and CDR2: MGHDK and SYGVNS. CDR3 coding DNA: TGTGCCAGCAGTGAATATGACCGTTCCCGGCCCAGGGAGAGGGACCAAGAGACCCAGTACTTC. Translation: CASSEYDRSRPRERDQETQYF.

A few counts support this clonotype. This sequence joins TRBV6-5 and TRBJ1-2; TRBD1 matches at 10 bases. Unmatched junction bases numbered 6, after V lost 4 bases and J lost 4 bases. Germline V CDR1 and CDR2: MNHEY, SVGAGI. This CDR3 spans 15 amino acids. CDR3 residues: CASSFDRGLFYGYTF. CDR3 DNA sequence: TGTGCCAGCAGTTTCGACAGGGGGCTATTCTATGGCTACACCTTC.

Many counts were recorded for this clonotype. The V call is TRBV29-1, the J call TRBJ2-1; 9 bases match TRBD2. Per the germline V gene, CDR1 is SQVTM and CDR2 is ANQGSEA. This CDR3 has 14 residues. Unmatched junction bases numbered 6, after V lost 4 bases and J lost 5 bases. The DNA of the CDR3 is TGCAGCGTTGGGGGGACTAGCAGAAACAATGAGCAGTTCTTC. Encoded protein: CSVGGTSRNNEQFF.

Ten or more counts support this clonotype. The CDR3 nucleotides are TGCAGTGCTAGATTTGGCACAGATACGCAGTATTTT. Its protein is CSARFGTDTQYF. V usage is TRBV20-1 and J usage is TRBJ2-3; D is unresolved. The CDR3 sequence is 12 residues long. Between the trimmed V and J ends, which lost 2 bases and 1 base, there was a span of 4 bases. Germline CDR1 and CDR2: DFQATT and SNEGSKA (reference sequence).

The sample holds many counts of this clonotype. The chain couples TRBV7-8 to TRBJ2-7, with D tentatively TRBD2 (5 bases). CDR3 length: 16 amino acids. CDR1 is SGHVS, CDR2 FQNEAQ, per germline. V lost 4 bases, J lost 0 bases, and 16 bases lay in between. The chain's CDR3 is CASSSSFGGSSYEQYF. CDR3 sequence (DNA): TGTGCCAGCAGCTCCTCCTTCGGCGGGTCCTCCTACGAGCAGTACTTC.

This clonotype was counted ten times or more. The gene calls are TRBV7-8 and TRBJ1-1, with 11 bases identical to TRBD1. V shed 7 bases, J shed 2 bases, and the junction held 6 bases outside the gene matches. This CDR3 contains 15 residues. Germline V gene data show CDR1 as SGHVS and CDR2 as FQNEAQ. The CDR3, as DNA: TGTGCCAGCATCGGACAGGGGGCCCTTAACACTGAAGCTTTCTTT. This sequence encodes CASIGQGALNTEAFF. The full variable domain, rest sourced from reference TRBV7-8 and TRBJ1-1, is GAGVSQSPRYKVAKRGQDVALRCDPISGHVSLFWYQQALGQGPEFLTYFQNEAQLDKSGLPSDRFFAERPEGSVSTLKIQRTQQEDSAVYLCASIGQGALNTEAFFGQGTRLTVV.

In its sample, this clonotype was seen a few times. This chain links TRBV3-1 with TRBJ2-5; D is perhaps TRBD2 (5 bases). CDR1 LGHDT and CDR2 YNNKEL come from the germline V gene (reference sequence). V gave up 8 bases and J gave up 3 bases, with 13 bases separating them. The CDR3 length is 13 residues. CDR3 sequence: CASARGNEETQYF. The CDR3 region has the DNA TGTGCCAGCGCCCGGGGAAACGAAGAGACCCAGTACTTC.